This is a list of T cell receptor beta chains from one sample in a study of post-analysis software for immune sequencing data. TCRdb independently ran MiXCR on the PCR reads; one entry per CDR3 protein. The data hold approximately 350,000 distinct CDR3 sequences, with roughly 30% observed a single time. The material sequenced was blood. The receptors were sampled from a girl aged 10 to 17 with multiple sclerosis. The CDR3 runs from the conserved cysteine through the conserved F or W. Only part of the rows carry a size: once, few, many, or a class if the clone is expanded.

j_gene: TRBJ1-2; v_gene: TRBV27; abundance: NA; CDR3aa: CASSFSMAATGFGYTF
j_gene: TRBJ2-6; v_gene: TRBV14; abundance: NA; CDR3aa: CASSLYQGTGANVLTF
j_gene: TRBJ2-7; v_gene: TRBV5-5; abundance: NA; CDR3aa: CASSWQGSNYEQYF
j_gene: TRBJ1-4; v_gene: TRBV29-1; abundance: few; CDR3aa: CSASLSPGEKLFF
j_gene: TRBJ2-5; v_gene: TRBV6-6; abundance: NA; CDR3aa: CASSLLAGCPFF
j_gene: TRBJ1-2; v_gene: TRBV7-9; abundance: NA; CDR3aa: CASRGGSPHGYTF
j_gene: TRBJ2-1; v_gene: TRBV5-1; abundance: few; CDR3aa: CASSLGRDSNHNEQFF
j_gene: TRBJ2-1; v_gene: TRBV3-1; abundance: NA; CDR3aa: CASSDYDEQFF
j_gene: TRBJ2-7; v_gene: TRBV5-6; abundance: few; CDR3aa: CASSPRDRIYEQYF
j_gene: TRBJ2-3; v_gene: TRBV4-3; abundance: few; CDR3aa: CASSQGPHSTDTQYF